The 28 T cell receptor beta chains reported below all come from one sample, sequenced in a study of blood T cell repertoires in COVID-19. TCRdb's copy holds only in-frame clones and misses some; the assay was immunoSEQ multiplex PCR. Among around 100,000 clones, 75% to 90% were seen once, and the ten largest hold approximately 5.1%. Material: peripheral blood. Source of these receptors: a woman aged 55 to 70 with COVID-19, enrolled during active disease.

This clone was seen once. The J gene is TRBJ2-5, the V gene TRBV9, with 12 bases lining up with TRBD2. In germline, CDR1 is SGDLS, CDR2 YYNGEE. J gave up 2 bases and V 0 bases, and 2 bases lay outside the gene matches. The CDR3 contains 16 residues. This CDR3 reads CASSVDLAGGQETQYF. The CDR3 DNA reads as TGTGCCAGCAGCGTAGATCTAGCGGGGGGGCAAGAGACCCAGTACTTC.

This chain uses TRBV9 with TRBJ1-2; the match to TRBD1 covers 8 bases. Germline lookup yields CDR1 SGDLS and CDR2 YYNGEE. With V trimmed by 3 bases and J by 7 bases, 11 bases remained unmatched. The CDR3 loop spans 15 amino acids. CDR3: CASSGSGTGPFGYTF. CDR3 in DNA: TGTGCCAGCAGCGGATCCGGGACAGGCCCATTTGGCTACACCTTC. The variable domain in full, completed from reference TRBV9 and TRBJ1-2, reads DSGVTQTPKHLITATGQRVTLRCSPRSGDLSVYWYQQSLDQGLQFLIQYYNGEERAKGNILERFSAQQFPDLHSELNLSSLELGDSALYFCASSGSGTGPFGYTFGSGTRLTVV.

This chain uses TRBV5-1 with TRBJ2-3, with TRBD2 matching 9 bases. Germline CDR1 is SGHRS and CDR2 is YFSETQ. The CDR3 contains 17 residues. Trimming at V came to 0 bases and at J to 4 bases, leaving 9 bases not matched to a gene. In DNA, the CDR3 is TGCGCCAGCAGCTTGGGGTCCTCGGGACTAGCTTCAGATACGCAGTATTTT. It specifies CASSLGSSGLASDTQYF.

This chain connects TRBV7-2 to TRBJ2-2, with 7 positions matching TRBD2. J was trimmed by 9 bases and V by 4 bases; bases with no gene match: 8. The CDR3 is 14 amino acids. CDR1 is SGHTA, CDR2 FQGNSA, per germline. Written as DNA, the CDR3 is TGTGCCAGCAGCTCTCGGGACGGGAGGTGGGAGCTGTTTTTT. Residues: CASSSRDGRWELFF.

The genes are TRBV27 and TRBJ1-5; D unresolved. With 5 bases removed from V and 0 bases from J, the gap between germline ends came to 8 bases. Germline values: CDR1 MNHEY, CDR2 SMNVEV (reference sequence). The CDR3 runs to 14 residues. CDR3 sequence reads: CASSPQDSNQPQHF. CDR3 DNA sequence: TGTGCCAGCAGTCCCCAGGATAGCAATCAGCCCCAGCATTTT.

This chain joins TRBV27 and TRBJ1-2; D is ambiguous. V was shortened by 5 bases and J by 8 bases, with 18 bases between the two germline ends. Germline V CDR1 and CDR2: MNHEY, SMNVEV (reference sequence). This CDR3 spans 14 amino acids. The CDR3 DNA reads TGTGCCAGCAGTGTCGGGATCCCAATTAGGGGCTACACCTTC. It encodes CASSVGIPIRGYTF.

V and J are TRBV10-3 and TRBJ1-1, with 8 bases lining up with TRBD1. Germline V CDR1 and CDR2: ENHRY, SYGVKD. The CDR3 is made up of 14 amino acids. The ends lost 8 bases at V and 7 bases at J; junction bases unmatched: 12. The DNA of the CDR3 is TGTGCCATCCGACAGGGGTATGTAACGGGTGAAGCTTTCTTT. It is translated as CAIRQGYVTGEAFF.

The J gene is TRBJ1-1, the V gene TRBV21-1. TRBV21-1 is a pseudogene segment. The CDR3 consists of 17 residues. CDR3 residues: CASSKGFGGGKGTEAFF. The CDR3 nucleotides are TGTGCCAGCAGCAAAGGATTTGGCGGGGGCAAAGGGACTGAAGCTTTCTTT.

The V call is TRBV10-1, the J call TRBJ1-4, with TRBD1 matching 8 bases. CDR1 is WNHNN and CDR2 is SYGVQD in the germline V gene (reference sequence). The CDR3 runs 13 residues. Germline trimming cut 4 bases from V and 7 bases from J; bases unmatched to any gene: 2. The CDR3 DNA is TGCGCCAGCAGTGGAACAGGGGGTGAAAAACTGTTTTTT. It codes for CASSGTGGEKLFF.

The table lists this clone with a few counts. The sample carries other DNA sequences with the same CDR3. The V gene is TRBV4-2, the J gene TRBJ1-4, with D maybe TRBD1 (5 bases). The CDR3 spans 15 residues. CDR1 LGHNA and CDR2 YNFKEQ come from the germline V gene. Trimming pared 0 bases from V and 8 bases from J, leaving 13 bases between. The CDR3 region is CASSQEGQGGEKLFF. As DNA, the CDR3 is TGTGCCAGCAGCCAAGAAGGGCAGGGTGGGGAAAAACTGTTTTTT.

The chain couples TRBV11-1 to TRBJ1-1, with TRBD1 identical over 9 bases. V lost 5 bases to trimming and J lost 1 base; unmatched junction nucleotides: 5. The CDR3 contains 15 residues. Germline V gene sequence: CDR1 SGHAT, CDR2 FQDESV (reference sequence). The CDR3 sequence is CASSTGTGTNTEAFF. The CDR3 nucleotides read TGTGCCAGCAGCACGGGGACAGGGACGAACACTGAAGCTTTCTTT.

This clone is a singleton in its sample. This chain links TRBV9 with TRBJ1-1; D gene unclear. V shed 3 bases and J shed 2 bases, with 17 bases lying between them. Per the germline V gene, CDR1 is SGDLS and CDR2 is YYNGEE. The CDR3 has 16 amino acids. In DNA form, the CDR3 reads TGTGCCAGCAGCGCCTTGGCGGGTGGGGATAACACTGAAGCTTTCTTT. Translated, it gives CASSALAGGDNTEAFF.

V gene TRBV2 combines with J gene TRBJ2-7; 11 bases match TRBD2. Unmatched junction bases numbered 7, after V lost 11 bases and J lost 1 base. Germline assignment: CDR1 SNHLY and CDR2 FYNNEI. This CDR3 is built from 14 residues. The CDR3 DNA is TGTGCCGTCACCGGGACTAGCGGTTCCTACGAGCAGTACTTC. This translates into CAVTGTSGSYEQYF.

As DNA, the CDR3 is TGTGCCAGCAGCCGCACTGAGGGCTATGGCTACACCTTC. As protein: CASSRTEGYGYTF. The gene calls are TRBV6-5 and TRBJ1-2, with no clear D. Germline CDR1 MNHEY, CDR2 SVGAGI. V gave up 6 bases and J gave up 4 bases, with 12 bases separating them. The CDR3 contains 13 residues.

The chain carries TRBV28 and TRBJ2-7; 10 nucleotides agree with TRBD2. Per the germline V gene, CDR1 is MDHEN and CDR2 is SYDVKM. J lost 11 bases, V lost 3 bases, and 16 bases had no gene match. The CDR3 is 16 residues long. The CDR3 reads CASSLSSGTSATSEYF. In nucleotides, the CDR3 is TGTGCCAGCAGTTTGTCCTCCGGGACTAGCGCCACGTCTGAGTACTTC.

J is TRBJ1-4 and V is TRBV4-2; D gene uncertain. The V end was cut by 1 base, the J end by 4 bases, with 19 bases between. Germline CDR1 LGHNA, CDR2 YNFKEQ. This CDR3 is 18 amino acids long. DNA for the CDR3: TGTGCCAGCAGCCAAGTTTCGGGGAGGGCGCACCTTAATGAAAAACTGTTTTTT. It codes for CASSQVSGRAHLNEKLFF.

The V call is TRBV29-1, the J call TRBJ1-1, with 9 bases matching TRBD1. Trimming removed 4 bases from V and 0 bases from J; junction bases left unmatched: 6. Germline values: CDR1 SQVTM, CDR2 ANQGSEA. The CDR3 is 15 residues long. The CDR3 coding sequence is TGCAGCGTTGCCCGACAGGGGGTGGTGAACACTGAAGCTTTCTTT. Translated, it gives CSVARQGVVNTEAFF.

V and J are TRBV27 and TRBJ2-2; 7 bases agree with TRBD1. Germline V gives CDR1 MNHEY, CDR2 SMNVEV (reference sequence). J gave up 6 bases and V 6 bases, and 10 bases lay outside the gene matches. This CDR3 is built from 15 residues. The DNA for the CDR3 is TGTGCCAGCAGAAGACAGGGCGTTGAAGCCGGGGAGCTGTTTTTT. It specifies CASRRQGVEAGELFF.

The chain employs TRBV18 and TRBJ1-1; TRBD1 matches 7 bases. The CDR3 spans 16 residues. The junction had 4 bases not matched to a gene; V was cut back by 0 bases and J by 0 bases. Germline CDR1 is KGHSH and CDR2 is LQKENI. The CDR3 DNA sequence: TGTGCCAGCTCACCACCGGAGGGACAGCTGAACACTGAAGCTTTCTTT. Amino acid sequence: CASSPPEGQLNTEAFF.

This chain joins TRBV19 and TRBJ2-1; 7 bases are shared with TRBD1. The V gene end was trimmed by 7 bases and the J gene end by 3 bases; junction bases not matched to a gene: 6. CDR1 LNHDA and CDR2 SQIVND come from the germline V gene (reference sequence). The CDR3 contains 14 residues. The CDR3 spells CASNDRDFYNEQFF. In nucleotides, the CDR3 is TGTGCCAGTAACGACAGGGATTTCTACAATGAGCAGTTCTTC.

V and J are TRBV19 and TRBJ1-1, with 7 nucleotides matching TRBD1. Per the germline V gene, CDR1 is LNHDA and CDR2 is SQIVND (reference sequence). The V segment lost 3 bases and the J segment 6 bases; nucleotides outside the gene matches: 4. This CDR3 region has 13 residues. The CDR3 reads CASSIVGGPEAFF. CDR3 nucleotides: TGTGCCAGTAGTATCGTAGGGGGCCCTGAAGCTTTCTTT.

This clone was detected once. This chain joins TRBV5-5 and TRBJ1-2, with TRBD1 matching 8 bases. Trimming removed 3 bases from V and 2 bases from J; junction bases left unmatched: 6. Germline-derived CDR1 and CDR2 are SGHKS and YYEKEE (reference sequence). The CDR3 sequence is 15 residues long. CDR3: CASSSQGAFNYGYTF. The CDR3 bases are TGTGCCAGCAGCTCCCAGGGGGCCTTCAACTATGGCTACACCTTC.

This rearrangement joins TRBV4-1 to TRBJ2-3, with D possibly being TRBD1 (5 bases). The CDR3 has 17 amino acids. The V gene lost 1 base and the J gene lost 0 bases, with 14 bases spanning the gap. Germline V gene data show CDR1 as MGHRA and CDR2 as YSYEKL. The CDR3 coding sequence is TGCGCCAGCAGCCAAGGGCGAGAGGACACCAGCACAGATACGCAGTATTTT. Amino acid sequence: CASSQGREDTSTDTQYF.

The chain combines TRBV3-1 (or the pseudogene TRBV3-2) with TRBJ1-6, with 12 bases identical to TRBD1. V dropped 4 bases and J dropped 7; count of bases not matched to a gene: 5. CDR3 length: 16 residues. CDR1 and CDR2 from the germline V gene are LGHDT and YNNKEL (reference sequence). The CDR3 region is CASSRDRGLFNSPLHF. The CDR3 nucleotides are TGTGCCAGCAGCCGGGACAGGGGGCTTTTCAATTCACCCCTCCACTTT.

The V call is TRBV4-3, the J call TRBJ2-1, with TRBD2 matching 9 bases. The CDR3 spans 16 residues. J lost 5 bases, V lost 5 bases, and 10 bases had no gene match. Per the germline V gene, CDR1 is LGHNA and CDR2 is YSLEER. In DNA form, the CDR3 reads TGCGCCAGCAGCTCCCATAGCGGGGGAGACAACAATGAGCAGTTCTTC. This sequence encodes CASSSHSGGDNNEQFF.

The sample holds a few counts of this clone. The J gene is TRBJ1-5, the V gene TRBV6-5; no clear D gene. CDR3 length equals 12 residues. The V end was cut by 8 bases, the J end by 4 bases, with 9 bases between. Germline CDR1 and CDR2: MNHEY and SVGAGI. CDR3 sequence reads: CASHGENQPQHF. The CDR3 DNA reads as TGTGCCAGCCACGGAGAGAATCAGCCCCAGCATTTT.

The gene calls are TRBV19 and TRBJ2-3, with D possibly being TRBD2 (5 bases). Germline CDR1 is LNHDA and CDR2 is SQIVND (reference sequence). This CDR3 is 14 amino acids long. The V gene lost 2 bases and the J gene lost 4 bases, with 10 bases spanning the gap. CDR3 DNA: TGTGCCAGTAGTATATTTTCAGCGGCAGATACGCAGTATTTT. This translates into CASSIFSAADTQYF.

This rearrangement joins TRBV10-3 to TRBJ1-1; D gene unclear. The V end was cut by 3 bases, the J end by 7 bases, with 18 bases between. There are 15 residues in the CDR3. Per the germline V gene, CDR1 is ENHRY and CDR2 is SYGVKD. The CDR3 region has the DNA TGTGCCATCAGTGATTCTGGGAGCCGGGTCTTTGAAGCTTTCTTT. Its translation is CAISDSGSRVFEAFF.